This T cell receptor beta chain was recovered during a study of T-cell reconstitution after alpha-beta-depleted transplantation in children. The table lists this clonotype with many counts. Germline CDR1 and CDR2: MDHEN and SYDVKM. The germline V and J ends were trimmed by 6 bases and 5 bases, with 14 bases remaining between them. The CDR3 contains 13 residues. Unique molecular identifiers were incorporated into the prepared TCRbeta library. TCRdb analysed the PCR reads with MiXCR anew, one entry per CDR3 protein. The sample includes about 140,000 distinct CDR3 sequences, 8.8% of them seen just once. V is TRBV28 and J is TRBJ2-7, with D unclear. Sequencing used PBMCs, mostly from graft donor cells, obtained 180 days after TCRalphabeta/CD19-depleted stem cell transplant. The clonotype comes from a female patient aged 2-15 years who had a stem cell transplant for congenital amegakaryocytic thrombocytopenia, so the T cells may come from the graft donor. The CDR3 loop reads CASSADAQNEQYF. The CDR3 DNA reads TGTGCCAGCAGCGCAGACGCCCAGAACGAGCAGTACTTC. Together with reference TRBV28 and TRBJ2-7, the CDR3 gives the full variable domain: DVKVTQSSRYLVKRTGEKVFLECVQDMDHENMFWYRQDPGLGLRLIYFSYDVKMKEKGDIPEGYSVSREKKERFSLILESASTNQTSMYLCASSADAQNEQYFGPGTRLTVT.